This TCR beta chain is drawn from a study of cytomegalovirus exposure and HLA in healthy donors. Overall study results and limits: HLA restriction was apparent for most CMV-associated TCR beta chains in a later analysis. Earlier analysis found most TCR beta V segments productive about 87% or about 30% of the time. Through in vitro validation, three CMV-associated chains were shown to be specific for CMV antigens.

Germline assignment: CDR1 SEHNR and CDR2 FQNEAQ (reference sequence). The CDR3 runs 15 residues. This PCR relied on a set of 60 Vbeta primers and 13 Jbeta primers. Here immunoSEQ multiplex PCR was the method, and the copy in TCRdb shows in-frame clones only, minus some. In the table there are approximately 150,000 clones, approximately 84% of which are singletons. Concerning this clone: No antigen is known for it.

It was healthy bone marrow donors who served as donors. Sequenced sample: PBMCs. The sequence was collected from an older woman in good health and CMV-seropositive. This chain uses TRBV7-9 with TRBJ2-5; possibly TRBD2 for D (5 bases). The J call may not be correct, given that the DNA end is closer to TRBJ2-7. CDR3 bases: TGTGCCAGCAGTCGTCCGGGAACCGAGGTCTACGAGCAGTACTTC. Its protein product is CASSRPGTEVYEQYF.